This T cell receptor (delta chain) was found in a study of γδ T cells in repeated Plasmodium falciparum infection. TCRdb re-analyzed the multiplex PCR reads via CATT. The sample includes 45,000 to 60,000 delta-chain clones, 1.9% seen only once; the top ten take roughly 24%. This clone was recorded at least ten times. This DNA translates differently at residue 15 from the TCRdb protein, which is that of a much larger clone; a read error is likely, and the protein shown is the DNA's own translation. Bulk repertoires came from Vgamma9/Vdelta2+ or Vdelta2-negative gammadelta T cells flow-sorted from PBMC. The V segment lost 0 bases and the J segment 0 bases; nucleotides outside the gene matches: 17. The CDR3 extends over 22 amino acids. Germline V gene sequence: CDR1 TSWWSYY, CDR2 QGS.

Sequenced sample: gamma-delta T cells from blood. The source of this sequence is a pool of human donors (malaria-infected and uninfected, not separated). The chain joins TRDV1 to TRDJ1; 12 nucleotides match TRDD3. DNA of the CDR3: TGTGCTCTTGGGGAACTCTGCCCTCATCTACTGGGGGATACCATGTACACCGATAAACTCATCTTT. Translated: CALGELCPHLLGDTMYTDKLIF.